This entry features one TCR beta chain sequence. Authors' analysis steps: Amplification with reference gene primers provided the estimates of nucleated cell counts. Only in-frame clones appear in the TCRdb table, and some are missing; sequencing was by immunoSEQ multiplex PCR. That table furnishes V, J and clone size, whereas the DNA furnished D and trimming. The sample consists of about 28,000 clones, approximately 90% of them appearing once. The data were taken from a study of blood T cell repertoires in COVID-19. Across the study: Spain, Italy and the United States supplied samples that represented acute and convalescent COVID-19.

This CDR3 is built from 14 residues. Germline V gene sequence: CDR1 MDHEN, CDR2 SYDVKM. V was clipped by 1 base and J by 1 base, with 7 bases between them. The sequence was obtained from a human donor in a cohort sampled during active COVID-19. The sample comprised peripheral blood. The chain is built from TRBV28 and TRBJ1-2; no reliable D call. CDR3 in amino acids: CASSLLQFNYGYTF. CDR3 nucleotides: TGTGCCAGCAGTTTATTACAGTTTAACTATGGCTACACCTTC.